These 10 T cell receptor beta chains originate from one sample sequenced in a study of control samples from healthy donors and cancer patients. Repertoires were generated with immunoSEQ multiplex PCR, while TCRdb's copy carries only in-frame clones and drops some. The sample yields roughly 80,000 clones, 89% seen once. Sequencing was done on a sample of blood. The receptors shown here come from a man in his forties or fifties in good health.

This chain links TRBV5-4 with TRBJ1-1; D gene ambiguous. V was cut by 2 bases and J by 1 base, with 6 bases left in between. This CDR3 region has 13 residues. CDR1 and CDR2 (germline): SGHNT, YYREEE (reference sequence). CDR3 sequence (DNA): TGTGCCAGCAGCTTCCGCGGGAACACTGAAGCTTTCTTT. As protein: CASSFRGNTEAFF.

The genes are TRBV6-2 or TRBV6-3 and TRBJ2-5; D remains ambiguous. The CDR3 consists of 16 residues. V was cut by 2 bases and J by 2 bases, with 15 bases left in between. The germline V gene encodes CDR1 MNHEY and CDR2 SVGEGT. The CDR3 loop reads CASSYRATGRQETQYF. CDR3 bases: TGTGCCAGCAGTTACCGGGCGACGGGCCGGCAAGAGACCCAGTACTTC.

The chain combines TRBV3-1 (or the pseudogene TRBV3-2) with TRBJ1-6; D ambiguous. V was trimmed by 6 bases and J by 10 bases, leaving 10 bases between them. Germline V CDR1 and CDR2: LGHDT, YNNKEL (reference sequence). The CDR3 runs to 12 residues. CDR3 region: CASRETGSPLHF. In DNA, the CDR3 is TGTGCCAGCAGAGAGACGGGCTCACCCCTCCACTTT.

The rearrangement links TRBV7-7 to TRBJ1-3; 10 nucleotides align to TRBD1. The trim removed 5 bases at V and 9 bases at J, leaving 25 bases unmatched. The CDR3 consists of 20 residues. Germline V CDR1 and CDR2: SSHAT, FNYEAQ (reference sequence). The CDR3 region has the DNA TGTGCCAGCAGCAAACGATCGGGACAGGGGTTTCATAGGGAGAGGAGCACCATATATTTT. Amino acids: CASSKRSGQGFHRERSTIYF. Full variable domain (missing parts from reference TRBV7-7 and TRBJ1-3): GAGVSQSPRYKVTKRGQDVTLRCDPISSHATLYWYQQALGQGPEFLTYFNYEAQPDKSGLPSDRFSAERPEGSISTLTIQRTEQRDSAMYRCASSKRSGQGFHRERSTIYFGEGSWLTVV.

CDR3 nucleotide sequence: TGTGCCAGCAGCCAAGATAGGGGGCAGGGTGGCTACACCTTC. This translates into CASSQDRGQGGYTF. This sequence joins TRBV3-1 (or the pseudogene TRBV3-2) and TRBJ1-2, with TRBD1 matching over 7 bases. The J segment lost 7 bases and the V segment lost 0 bases, leaving 5 bases of the junction unmatched. CDR1 is LGHDT, CDR2 YNNKEL, per germline (reference sequence). There are 14 residues in the CDR3.

The rearrangement joins TRBV27 to TRBJ1-6, with TRBD1 identical over 11 bases. Germline assignment: CDR1 MNHEY and CDR2 SMNVEV (reference sequence). The junction had 4 bases not matched to a gene; V was cut back by 0 bases and J by 9 bases. CDR3 length: 16 residues. The CDR3, as DNA: TGTGCCAGCAGTTTATCAACGGGACAGGGGGGTTCACCCCTCCACTTT. The encoded protein is CASSLSTGQGGSPLHF.

The chain has TRBV7-3 and TRBJ1-1, with a weak D call TRBD1 (5 bases). The CDR3 covers 12 residues. Germline loops: CDR1 SGHTA, CDR2 FQGTGA. Between the trimmed V and J ends, which lost 5 bases and 5 bases, there was a span of 9 bases. Written as DNA, the CDR3 is TGTGCCAGCAGCCCTGGGACGACTGAAGCTTTCTTT. It translates to CASSPGTTEAFF.

The chain joins TRBV7-8 to TRBJ2-5; D could derive from TRBD1 or TRBD2 (5 bases each). CDR1 and CDR2 from the germline V gene are SGHVS and FQNEAQ. Trimming left V 5 bases short and J 0 bases short, with 10 bases between. This CDR3 has 14 amino acids. CDR3 region: CASSRGRYQETQYF. CDR3 nucleotide sequence: TGTGCCAGCAGCCGGGGCCGGTACCAAGAGACCCAGTACTTC.

The gene calls are TRBV29-1 and TRBJ1-3; TRBD1 agrees at 8 bases. CDR3 length: 14 amino acids. Germline V gene data show CDR1 as SQVTM and CDR2 as ANQGSEA. J gave up 6 bases and V 1 base, and 5 bases lay outside the gene matches. This chain's CDR3 is CSVEGETGANTIYF. CDR3 nucleotide sequence: TGCAGCGTTGAAGGGGAGACAGGGGCAAACACCATATATTTT. The whole variable domain, filled in from reference TRBV29-1 and TRBJ1-3, reads SAVISQKPSRDICQRGTSLTIQCQVDSQVTMMFWYRQQPGQSLTLIATANQGSEATYESGFVIDKFPISRPNLTFSTLTVSNMSPEDSSIYLCSVEGETGANTIYFGEGSWLTVV.

The rearrangement uses TRBV7-2 and TRBJ2-7, with TRBD1 as a possible D gene (6 bases). The V gene's germline CDR1 is SGHTA and CDR2 FQGNSA. Trimming took off 3 bases at V and 4 bases at J, with 16 bases between the two ends. There are 15 residues in the CDR3. In DNA, the CDR3 is TGTGCCAGCAGCTTCTCACAGGGTATTGGGTACGAGCAGTACTTC. It specifies CASSFSQGIGYEQYF.